The 13 T cell receptor beta chains below all came from one sample that was sequenced in a study of radiotherapy plus CTLA-4 blockade in lung cancer. TCRdb's table, derived via immunoSEQ multiplex PCR, lists solely in-frame clones and lacks some. This sample has tens of thousands of clones, with around 79% found just once. The sample here was peripheral blood, taken from a patient treated with radiotherapy plus ipilimumab. Receptors originate from a human donor with non-small cell lung cancer who had a complete response to radiotherapy plus ipilimumab.

The chain is built from TRBV30 and TRBJ1-2; D perhaps matches TRBD1 (5 bases). V lost 6 bases to trimming and J lost 4 bases, with 12 bases between them. This CDR3 is built from 12 residues. Germline assignment: CDR1 GTSNPN and CDR2 SVGIG (reference sequence). CDR3 sequence (DNA): TGTGCCTGTCTACAGGCAGTCTATGGCTACACCTTC. This codes for CACLQAVYGYTF.

The chain is built from TRBV13 and TRBJ2-6; TRBD2 might be the D (5 bases). The germline V gene has CDR1 PRHDT and CDR2 FYEKMQ (reference sequence). The CDR3 spans 16 residues. V lost 0 bases to trimming and J lost 4 bases, with 10 bases between them. The CDR3 DNA reads as TGTGCCAGCAGCTTAGGCCGGGGATCCGGGGCCAACGTCCTGACTTTC. It translates to CASSLGRGSGANVLTF.

CDR3 nucleotide sequence: TGCAGCGGGAGGAAACGGCAGGAGCAAGAGACCCAGTACTTC. This gives the protein CSGRKRQEQETQYF. The chain recombines TRBV29-1 with TRBJ2-5, with a tentative D call TRBD2 (5 bases). CDR1 and CDR2 (germline): SQVTM, ANQGSEA. This CDR3 has 14 residues. Trimming stripped 7 bases from V and 2 bases from J, with 17 bases between.

The chain links TRBV9 to TRBJ1-2; D may be TRBD1 (5 bases). Germline assignment: CDR1 SGDLS and CDR2 YYNGEE. The V end lost 3 bases, the J end lost 5 bases, and 17 bases lay between the germline ends. The length of the CDR3 is 15 residues. CDR3 bases: TGTGCCAGCAGCGCGGGACCGAACTTCTCTTATGGCTACACCTTC. Translating it yields CASSAGPNFSYGYTF.

V usage is TRBV7-9 and J usage is TRBJ2-1; 9 bases fit TRBD1. Germline CDR1 and CDR2: SEHNR and FQNEAQ (reference sequence). Trimming removed 1 base from V and 7 bases from J; junction bases left unmatched: 11. The CDR3 is made up of 17 amino acids. In DNA, the CDR3 is TGTGCCAGCAGCTTAGGGGAGGGGACAGGGAATATGAATGAGCAGTTCTTC. Translated: CASSLGEGTGNMNEQFF. The whole variable domain, filled in from reference TRBV7-9 and TRBJ2-1, reads DTGVSQNPRHKITKRGQNVTFRCDPISEHNRLYWYRQTLGQGPEFLTYFQNEAQLEKSRLLSDRFSAERPKGSFSTLEIQRTEQGDSAMYLCASSLGEGTGNMNEQFFGPGTRLTVL.

The chain links TRBV7-9 to TRBJ2-3; TRBD2 might be the D (7 bases). Trimming shortened V by 3 bases and J by 4 bases, and 14 bases separated the two germline ends. Germline V lookup: CDR1 SEHNR, CDR2 FQNEAQ (reference sequence). CDR3 length: 15 residues. This CDR3 is CASSFRGAVPDTQYF. The DNA for the CDR3 is TGTGCCAGCAGCTTCCGGGGGGCTGTCCCAGATACGCAGTATTTT.

The gene calls are TRBV6-6 and TRBJ2-5; 7 bases match TRBD2. The junction had 6 bases not matched to a gene; V was cut back by 4 bases and J by 4 bases. From germline, CDR1 is MNHNY and CDR2 SVGAGI (reference sequence). The CDR3 loop spans 14 amino acids. The CDR3 DNA follows: TGTGCCAGCAGTTCGGGACGGGAGGTAGAGACCCAGTACTTC. This gives the protein CASSSGREVETQYF.

The rearrangement joins TRBV11-2 to TRBJ2-6; a weak D match, TRBD1 (6 bases). V was trimmed by 5 bases and J by 0 bases, leaving 20 bases between them. Germline V gene sequence: CDR1 SGHAT, CDR2 FQNNGV. The CDR3 loop spans 19 amino acids. This CDR3 reads CASSRRSGTQISGANVLTF. The CDR3 nucleotides read TGTGCCAGCAGCCGAAGGTCCGGGACACAAATCTCTGGGGCCAACGTCCTGACTTTC.

V usage is TRBV6-1 and J usage is TRBJ1-2; no reliable D call. Per the germline V gene, CDR1 is MNHNS and CDR2 is SASEGT. The length of the CDR3 is 10 residues. V dropped 1 base and J dropped 13 bases, with 7 bases sitting between them. CDR3 loop: CASSEDHPTF. As DNA, the CDR3 is TGTGCCAGCAGTGAAGACCACCCCACCTTC.

The rearrangement uses TRBV27 and TRBJ1-5, with no clear D. The CDR3 loop spans 15 amino acids. Germline CDR1 MNHEY, CDR2 SMNVEV (reference sequence). With 0 bases removed from V and 0 bases from J, the gap between germline ends came to 6 bases. The DNA for the CDR3 is TGTGCCAGCAGTTTATCGAGTATTAGCAATCAGCCCCAGCATTTT. It codes for CASSLSSISNQPQHF.

The rearrangement joins TRBV6-1 to TRBJ2-2; 7 nucleotides line up with TRBD2. The V gene's germline CDR1 is MNHNS and CDR2 SASEGT. The CDR3 consists of 14 residues. The J segment lost 7 bases and the V segment lost 4 bases, leaving 6 bases of the junction unmatched. The CDR3: CASSVWGGNGELFF. The CDR3 nucleotides read TGTGCCAGCAGTGTATGGGGGGGGAACGGGGAGCTGTTTTTT.

This clone was recorded a few times. Here the CDR3 reads CAISEFSGYEQYV. The CDR3, as DNA: TGTGCCATCAGTGAGTTTTCGGGCTACGAGCAGTACGTC. This chain links TRBV10-3 with TRBJ2-7, with unresolved D. CDR1 is ENHRY, CDR2 SYGVKD, per germline. CDR3 length: 13 residues. Trimming shortened V by 1 base and J by 3 bases, and 7 bases separated the two germline ends.

This clone was observed once. The CDR3 nucleotides are TGTGCTAGTGGGCCGGGACAGGGTTTCGTCGGTGAAAAACTGTTTTTT. Its translation is CASGPGQGFVGEKLFF. The genes are TRBV12-5 and TRBJ1-4; TRBD1 matches 9 bases. CDR1 and CDR2 (germline): LGHNT, FRNRAP. V lost 6 bases and J lost 7; bases outside the gene matches: 12. There are 16 residues in the CDR3.